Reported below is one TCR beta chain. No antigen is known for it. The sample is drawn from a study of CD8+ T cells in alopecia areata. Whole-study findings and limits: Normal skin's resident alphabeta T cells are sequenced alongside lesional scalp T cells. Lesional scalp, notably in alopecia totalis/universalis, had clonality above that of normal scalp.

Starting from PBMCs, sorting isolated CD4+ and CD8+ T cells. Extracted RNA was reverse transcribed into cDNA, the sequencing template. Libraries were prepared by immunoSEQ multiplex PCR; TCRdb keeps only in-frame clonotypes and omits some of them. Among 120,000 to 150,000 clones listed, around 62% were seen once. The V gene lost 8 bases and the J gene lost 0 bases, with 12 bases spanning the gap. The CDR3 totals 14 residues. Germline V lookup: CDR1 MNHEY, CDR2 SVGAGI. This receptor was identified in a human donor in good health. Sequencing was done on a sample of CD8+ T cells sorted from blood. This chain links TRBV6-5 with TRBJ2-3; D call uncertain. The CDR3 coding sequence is TGTGCCAGCGGCGGCGGATCTAGCACAGATACGCAGTATTTT. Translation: CASGGGSSTDTQYF.